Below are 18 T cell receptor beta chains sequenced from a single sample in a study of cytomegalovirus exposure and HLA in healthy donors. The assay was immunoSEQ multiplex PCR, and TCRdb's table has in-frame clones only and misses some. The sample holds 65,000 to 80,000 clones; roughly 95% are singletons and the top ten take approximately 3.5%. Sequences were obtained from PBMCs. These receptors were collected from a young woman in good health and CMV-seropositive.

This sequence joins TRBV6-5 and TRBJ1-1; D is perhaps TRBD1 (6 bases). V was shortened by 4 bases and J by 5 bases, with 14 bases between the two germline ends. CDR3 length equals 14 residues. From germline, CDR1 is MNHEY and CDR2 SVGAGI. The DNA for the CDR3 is TGTGCCAGCAGTTCCACAGGGACGAGGACTGAAGCTTTCTTT. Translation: CASSSTGTRTEAFF.

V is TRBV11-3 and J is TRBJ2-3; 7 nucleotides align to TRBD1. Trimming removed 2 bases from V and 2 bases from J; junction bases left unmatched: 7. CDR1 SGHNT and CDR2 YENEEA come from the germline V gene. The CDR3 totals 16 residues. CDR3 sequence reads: CASSLPRQGYTDTQYF. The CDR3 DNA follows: TGTGCCAGCAGCTTACCCCGACAGGGATACACAGATACGCAGTATTTT.

CDR3: CASSGTGVETQYF. In DNA, the CDR3 is TGTGCCAGCAGCGGGACAGGGGTGGAGACCCAGTACTTC. The gene calls are TRBV9 and TRBJ2-5, with 9 positions matching TRBD1. Germline lookup yields CDR1 SGDLS and CDR2 YYNGEE. CDR3 length: 13 residues. The V segment lost 3 bases and the J segment 5 bases; nucleotides outside the gene matches: 2. Based on the CDR3 plus reference TRBV9 and TRBJ2-5, the full variable domain is DSGVTQTPKHLITATGQRVTLRCSPRSGDLSVYWYQQSLDQGLQFLIQYYNGEERAKGNILERFSAQQFPDLHSELNLSSLELGDSALYFCASSGTGVETQYFGPGTRLLVL.

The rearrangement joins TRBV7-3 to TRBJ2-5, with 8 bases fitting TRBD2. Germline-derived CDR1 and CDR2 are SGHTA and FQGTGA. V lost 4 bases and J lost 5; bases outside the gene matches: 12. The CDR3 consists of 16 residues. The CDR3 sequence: CASSSREGLVEETQYF. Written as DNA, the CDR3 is TGTGCCAGCAGCTCCCGGGAGGGCCTAGTAGAGGAGACCCAGTACTTC.

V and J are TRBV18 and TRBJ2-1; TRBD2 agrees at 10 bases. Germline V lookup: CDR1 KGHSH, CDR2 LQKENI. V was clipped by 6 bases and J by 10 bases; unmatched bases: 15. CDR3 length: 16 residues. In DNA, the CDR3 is TGTGCCAGCTCCCCGCCCTTACTAGCGGGGCAGCCGGAGCAGTTCTTC. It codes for CASSPPLLAGQPEQFF.

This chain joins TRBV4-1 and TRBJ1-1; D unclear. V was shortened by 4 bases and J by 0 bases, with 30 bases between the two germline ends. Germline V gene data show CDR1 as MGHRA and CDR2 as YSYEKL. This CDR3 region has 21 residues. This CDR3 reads CASSPMNLRAVGRSMNTEAFF. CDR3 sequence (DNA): TGCGCCAGCAGCCCCATGAATTTGCGGGCAGTAGGTCGGTCGATGAACACTGAAGCTTTCTTT.

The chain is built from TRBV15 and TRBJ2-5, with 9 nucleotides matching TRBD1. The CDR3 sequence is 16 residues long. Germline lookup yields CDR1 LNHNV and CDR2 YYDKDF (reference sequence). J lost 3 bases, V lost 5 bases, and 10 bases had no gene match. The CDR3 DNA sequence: TGTGCCACCAGCGGAGGACACAGGGGGCGCGAAGAGACCCAGTACTTC. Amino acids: CATSGGHRGREETQYF.

The DNA for the CDR3 is TGTGCCAGCAGCCCAGAGGGAACGGTCCAAGAGACCCAGTACTTC. The encoded protein is CASSPEGTVQETQYF. The chain combines TRBV9 with TRBJ2-5; TRBD2 might be the D (5 bases). Trimming left V 4 bases short and J 1 base short, with 14 bases between. The germline V gene encodes CDR1 SGDLS and CDR2 YYNGEE. The CDR3 runs 15 residues.

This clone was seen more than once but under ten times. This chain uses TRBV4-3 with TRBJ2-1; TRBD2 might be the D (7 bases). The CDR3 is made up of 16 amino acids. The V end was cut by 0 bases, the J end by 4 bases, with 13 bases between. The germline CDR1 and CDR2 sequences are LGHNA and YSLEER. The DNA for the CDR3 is TGCGCCAGCAGCCAAGAAATGGGGGGGCTTTACAATGAGCAGTTCTTC. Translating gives CASSQEMGGLYNEQFF.

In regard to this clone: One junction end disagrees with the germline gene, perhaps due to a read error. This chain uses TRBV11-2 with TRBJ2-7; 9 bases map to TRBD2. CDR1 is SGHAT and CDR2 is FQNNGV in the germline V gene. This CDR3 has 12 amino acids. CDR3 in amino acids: CASSLEGRTSVF. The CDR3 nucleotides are TGTGCCAGCAGCTTAGAAGGGAGGACTAGCGTCTTC.

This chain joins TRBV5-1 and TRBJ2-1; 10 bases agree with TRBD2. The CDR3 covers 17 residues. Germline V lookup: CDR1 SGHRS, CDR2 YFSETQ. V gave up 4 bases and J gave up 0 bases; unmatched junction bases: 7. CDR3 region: CASSPIIAGGSYNEQFF. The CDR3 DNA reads TGCGCCAGCAGCCCAATTATAGCGGGGGGCTCCTACAATGAGCAGTTCTTC.

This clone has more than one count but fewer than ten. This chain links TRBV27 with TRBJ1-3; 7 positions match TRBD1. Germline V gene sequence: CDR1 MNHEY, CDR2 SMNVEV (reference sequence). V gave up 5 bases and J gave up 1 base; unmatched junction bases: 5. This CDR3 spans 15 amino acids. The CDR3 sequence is CASSRQGSSGNTIYF. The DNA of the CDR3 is TGTGCCAGCAGTCGACAGGGTTCTTCTGGAAACACCATATATTTT.

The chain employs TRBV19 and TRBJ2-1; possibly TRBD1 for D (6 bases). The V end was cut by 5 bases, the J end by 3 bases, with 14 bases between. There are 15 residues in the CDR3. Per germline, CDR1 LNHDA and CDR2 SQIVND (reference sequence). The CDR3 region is CASSFQGLNYNEQFF. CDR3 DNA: TGTGCCAGTAGTTTTCAGGGGTTGAACTACAATGAGCAGTTCTTC. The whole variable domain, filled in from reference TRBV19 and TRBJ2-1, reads DGGITQSPKYLFRKEGQNVTLSCEQNLNHDAMYWYRQDPGQGLRLIYYSQIVNDFQKGDIAEGYSVSREKKESFPLTVTSAQKNPTAFYLCASSFQGLNYNEQFFGPGTRLTVL.

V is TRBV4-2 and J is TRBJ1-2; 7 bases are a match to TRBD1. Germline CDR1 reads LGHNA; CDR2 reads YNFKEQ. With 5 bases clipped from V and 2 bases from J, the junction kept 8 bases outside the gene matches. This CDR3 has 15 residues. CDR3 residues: CASSLATGTNYGYTF. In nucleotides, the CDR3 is TGTGCCAGCAGCTTGGCGACAGGGACCAACTATGGCTACACCTTC.

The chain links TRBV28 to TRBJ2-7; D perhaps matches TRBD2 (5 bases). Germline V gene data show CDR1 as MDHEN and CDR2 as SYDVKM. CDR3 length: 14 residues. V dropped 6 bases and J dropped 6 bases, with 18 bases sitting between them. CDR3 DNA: TGTGCCAGCAGGTCTGGAGAGGGCCGAGGCGAGCAGTACTTC. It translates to CASRSGEGRGEQYF.

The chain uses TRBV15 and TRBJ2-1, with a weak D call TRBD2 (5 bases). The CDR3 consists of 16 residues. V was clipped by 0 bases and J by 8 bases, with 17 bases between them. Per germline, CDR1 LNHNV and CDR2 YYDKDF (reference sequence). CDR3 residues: CATSRDGWEPPHEQFF. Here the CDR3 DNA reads TGTGCCACCAGCAGAGATGGGTGGGAGCCACCACATGAGCAGTTCTTC. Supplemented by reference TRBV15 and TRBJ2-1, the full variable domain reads DAMVIQNPRYQVTQFGKPVTLSCSQTLNHNVMYWYQQKSSQAPKLLFHYYDKDFNNEADTPDNFQSRRPNTSFCFLDIRSPGLGDTAMYLCATSRDGWEPPHEQFFGPGTRLTVL.

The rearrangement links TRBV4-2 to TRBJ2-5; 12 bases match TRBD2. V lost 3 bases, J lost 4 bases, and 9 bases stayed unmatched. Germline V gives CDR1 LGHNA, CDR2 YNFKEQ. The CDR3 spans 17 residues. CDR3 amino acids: CASSQTASGGAGETQYF. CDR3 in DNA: TGTGCCAGCAGCCAGACCGCTAGCGGGGGGGCCGGAGAGACCCAGTACTTC.

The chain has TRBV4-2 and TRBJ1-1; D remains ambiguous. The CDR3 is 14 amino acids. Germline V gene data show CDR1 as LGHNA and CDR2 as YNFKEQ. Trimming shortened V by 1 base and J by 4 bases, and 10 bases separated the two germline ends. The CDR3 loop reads CASSQVEGSTEAFF. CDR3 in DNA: TGTGCCAGCAGCCAAGTCGAGGGAAGCACTGAAGCTTTCTTT.